The clone carrying this TCR beta chain was observed a few times. What it binds is unknown. Via CD45RO/CCR7/CD25/CD127/CD95/CD27, cells of the CD4+ naive, central memory, regulatory and stem cell-like memory subsets were sorted. Every bit of the isolated RNA underwent reverse transcription, so sequencing read expressed TCRB transcripts. Sequencing used immunoSEQ multiplex PCR; TCRdb keeps in-frame clones, though not all of them. The data contain about 360,000 clones, roughly 12% of them singletons. There are 18 residues in the CDR3. Germline-derived CDR1 and CDR2 are SEHNR and FQNEAQ (reference sequence). V was clipped by 1 base and J by 5 bases; unmatched bases: 14. The record originates from a study of beta chain features in type 1 diabetes. Study outcomes and limitations: TCRB rearrangement may or may not be influenced by HLA type; here this remained unresolved.

The chain employs TRBV7-9 and TRBJ2-1; 7 bases agree with TRBD2. The sequence derives from a man younger than 35 in good health. The sequenced sample was naive CD4+ T cells from blood. The chain's CDR3 is CASSLGHLQWEGNNEQFF. CDR3 coding DNA: TGTGCCAGCAGCTTAGGACACTTGCAGTGGGAGGGTAACAATGAGCAGTTCTTC.